Shown below are 14 T cell receptor beta chains from a single sample sequenced in a study of human T cells and chemical hapten exposure. Regarding time point: patch test 3, about 24 weeks after DPC sensitization. Treatment described: therapeutic diphenylcyclopropenone sensitization with weekly scalp DPC. TCRdb re-called the RACE reads with MiXCR, one entry per CDR3 protein. The sample lists approximately 80,000 distinct CDR3 sequences; 10% to 15% were seen once. Sequenced material: whole blood, taken in connection with sensitization to the hapten diphenylcyclopropenone (DPC). These receptors came from a woman between 45 and 65 years old with alopecia areata. Some clones in this sample may be carry-over from other donors' samples.

This clonotype was observed many times. The chain uses TRBV11-2 and TRBJ1-1; D remains unclear. Between the trimmed V and J ends, which lost 5 bases and 2 bases, there was a span of 6 bases. The CDR3 is 12 residues long. Germline values: CDR1 SGHAT, CDR2 FQNNGV. The chain's CDR3 is CASSPGNTEAFF. The CDR3 region has the DNA TGTGCCAGCAGCCCCGGTAACACTGAAGCTTTCTTT.

At least ten counts were recorded for this clonotype. The rearrangement links TRBV20-1 to TRBJ2-5; D is undetermined. V lost 3 bases to trimming and J lost 4 bases, with 9 bases between them. The CDR3 is made up of 12 amino acids. Per germline, CDR1 DFQATT and CDR2 SNEGSKA (reference sequence). The CDR3 DNA follows: TGCAGTGCTAGCCACAGATTAGAGACCCAGTACTTC. Translation: CSASHRLETQYF.

This clonotype was counted between two and nine times. The V and J genes are TRBV18 and TRBJ2-2, with unresolved D. V lost 3 bases to trimming and J lost 4 bases, with 9 bases between them. Germline V lookup: CDR1 KGHSH, CDR2 LQKENI. The CDR3 contains 14 residues. This chain's CDR3 is CASSPLGATGELFF. The CDR3 coding sequence is TGTGCCAGCTCACCTCTGGGTGCCACCGGGGAGCTGTTTTTT. The full variable domain, its missing parts supplied by reference TRBV18 and TRBJ2-2, is NAGVMQNPRHLVRRRGQEARLRCSPMKGHSHVYWYRQLPEEGLKFMVYLQKENIIDESGMPKERFSAEFPKEGPSILRIQQVVRGDSAAYFCASSPLGATGELFFGEGSRLTVL.

At least ten counts were recorded for this clonotype. The chain is built from TRBV6-6 and TRBJ2-3; unclear D gene. The length of the CDR3 is 15 residues. The V end lost 6 bases, the J end lost 0 bases, and 13 bases lay between the germline ends. Germline loops: CDR1 MNHNY, CDR2 SVGAGI (reference sequence). The CDR3 protein is CASSNGIPSTDTQYF. CDR3 nucleotide sequence: TGTGCCAGCAGCAATGGTATACCTAGCACAGATACGCAGTATTTT.

Ten or more counts support this clonotype. V gene TRBV11-2 combines with J gene TRBJ2-1; TRBD2 matches at 10 bases. Germline V gene sequence: CDR1 SGHAT, CDR2 FQNNGV. Losses at the gene ends were 4 bases for V and 3 bases for J; bases not matched to a gene: 18. This CDR3 region has 20 residues. Here the CDR3 DNA reads TGTGCCAGCAGCTACCTGACCCTAGCGGGAGCGTCGAGAGACTACAATGAGCAGTTCTTC. This encodes CASSYLTLAGASRDYNEQFF. The entire variable domain, with the rest obtained from reference TRBV11-2 and TRBJ2-1, is as follows: EAGVAQSPRYKIIEKRQSVAFWCNPISGHATLYWYQQILGQGPKLLIQFQNNGVVDDSQLPKDRFSAERLKGVDSTLKIQPAKLEDSAVYLCASSYLTLAGASRDYNEQFFGPGTRLTVL.

Many counts were recorded for this clonotype. The chain links TRBV7-6 to TRBJ1-1; D is ambiguous. The germline CDR1 and CDR2 sequences are SGHVS and FNYEAQ. Trimming cost V 5 bases and J 0 bases, with 13 bases left between them. The CDR3 covers 15 residues. CDR3 protein: CASSPSSRLNTEAFF. CDR3 DNA: TGTGCCAGCAGCCCTAGTTCGAGGTTGAACACTGAAGCTTTCTTT.

The chain is built from TRBV25-1 and TRBJ2-2; 7 nucleotides match TRBD2. V gave up 3 bases and J gave up 0 bases; unmatched junction bases: 4. The germline CDR1 and CDR2 sequences are MGHDK and SYGVNS. The CDR3 runs 16 residues. This chain's CDR3 is CASSDYGTTNTGELFF. The DNA of the CDR3 is TGTGCCAGCAGTGATTACGGGACTACGAACACCGGGGAGCTGTTTTTT.

This clonotype was observed a handful of times. The J gene is TRBJ1-2, the V gene TRBV29-1, with D hard to call. Trimming took 4 bases from V and 2 from J, leaving 11 bases between them. This CDR3 is built from 13 residues. Germline CDR1 and CDR2: SQVTM and ANQGSEA. CDR3 DNA: TGCAGCGTTGGGATTGATAGCAACTATGGCTACACCTTC. Translated, it gives CSVGIDSNYGYTF.

This clonotype appeared many times. The gene calls are TRBV2 and TRBJ2-2, with no clear D. Trimming removed 5 bases at V and 0 bases at J, with 13 bases between. Germline assignment: CDR1 SNHLY and CDR2 FYNNEI. The CDR3 totals 16 residues. The CDR3 region has the DNA TGTGCCAGCAGTTTCCTCTCCAGCGCGAACACCGGGGAGCTGTTTTTT. As protein: CASSFLSSANTGELFF.

The chain has TRBV5-1 and TRBJ1-2; unclear D gene. The CDR3 runs 13 residues. Trimming removed 1 base from V and 4 bases from J, with 8 bases in between. CDR1 is SGHRS and CDR2 is YFSETQ in the germline V gene. CDR3 in DNA: TGCGCCAGCAGCTTGTCAGAGTCCTATGGCTACACCTTC. It codes for CASSLSESYGYTF.

This clonotype was counted many times. The rearrangement links TRBV27 to TRBJ1-6, with D tentatively TRBD1 (5 bases). Germline assignment: CDR1 MNHEY and CDR2 SMNVEV (reference sequence). The V gene lost 5 bases and the J gene lost 3 bases, with 11 bases spanning the gap. The CDR3 is 15 residues long. The DNA for the CDR3 is TGTGCCAGCAGTGGCCCGGGGGGCTATAATTCACCCCTCCACTTT. It translates to CASSGPGGYNSPLHF.

The chain recombines TRBV20-1 with TRBJ2-1; 7 bases fit TRBD2. Per the germline V gene, CDR1 is DFQATT and CDR2 is SNEGSKA (reference sequence). V shed 0 bases, J shed 4 bases, and the junction held 9 bases outside the gene matches. This CDR3 has 16 residues. The CDR3 DNA sequence: TGCAGTGCTAGAGATCAAGGCGGGAGTCGTTACAATGAGCAGTTCTTC. As protein: CSARDQGGSRYNEQFF.

This clonotype appeared many times. The CDR3 reads CASSLYGGRLPDTQYF. CDR3 coding DNA: TGTGCCAGCAGCTTATATGGAGGAAGACTTCCAGATACGCAGTATTTT. The V gene is TRBV7-2, the J gene TRBJ2-3; the D gene is possibly TRBD2 (5 bases). The CDR3 spans 16 residues. Trimming stripped 2 bases from V and 4 bases from J, with 16 bases between. The V gene's germline CDR1 is SGHTA and CDR2 FQGNSA.

The chain has TRBV11-2 and TRBJ1-6, with TRBD1 matching 8 bases. This CDR3 is 15 amino acids long. In germline, CDR1 is SGHAT, CDR2 FQNNGV. J lost 7 bases, V lost 8 bases, and 10 bases had no gene match. The CDR3 sequence is CASEWSRGRNSPLHF. CDR3 nucleotide sequence: TGTGCCAGCGAATGGAGCAGGGGGCGGAATTCACCCCTCCACTTT.